Following are 20 T cell receptor beta chains from one sample sequenced in a study of identical twins listed by TCRdb under 2016. The library was produced with 5' RACE. This sample was sequenced with an Illumina HiSeq 2000. In TCRdb, the public reads were trimmed at Q25 with fastp and aligned with MiXCR, with productive beta chains retained. For every CDR3 protein sequence, its rows merge into one entry that carries the most common genes and DNA. The sample profile shows 350,000 to 400,000 distinct CDR3 sequences; approximately 8.7% of them were found once. Approximately 8.9% of the sample rests with the top ten. Sequencing was performed on naive T cells sorted from blood. The intended sense of this specimen's cell subset or site label: cells isolated with a human naive T-cell isolation kit. All receptors derive from a woman in her forties or fifties in good health.

In this sample, this clonotype turned up many times. V usage is TRBV12-3 or TRBV12-4 and J usage is TRBJ2-5; 7 positions match TRBD2. The junction had 9 bases not matched to a gene; V was cut back by 6 bases and J by 2 bases. The CDR3 contains 15 residues. The CDR3 region has the DNA TGTGCCAGCAGGTCCCTTACTAGCGCGCAAGAGACCCAGTACTTC. As protein: CASRSLTSAQETQYF.

The chain couples TRBV7-9 to TRBJ2-1; perhaps TRBD2 as D (6 bases). Looked up from germline, CDR1 is SEHNR and CDR2 is FQNEAQ (reference sequence). The CDR3 is made up of 17 amino acids. With 3 bases removed from V and 5 bases from J, the gap between germline ends came to 20 bases. CDR3 nucleotides: TGTGCCAGCAGCTTTGCCATGGGCGGGGTGCAAGACAATGAGCAGTTCTTC. Translating gives CASSFAMGGVQDNEQFF.

The gene calls are TRBV7-9 and TRBJ1-3; D is uncertain. Trimming took 5 bases from V and 8 from J, leaving 19 bases between them. This CDR3 spans 15 amino acids. Germline V gives CDR1 SEHNR, CDR2 FQNEAQ (reference sequence). As DNA, the CDR3 is TGTGCCAGCAGCCCAAGCCGGGGAAAGACCCACACCATATATTTT. Translated, it gives CASSPSRGKTHTIYF.

Of note for this clonotype: A read error may explain this, as a much larger clone is one base away. This chain links TRBV10-3 with TRBJ2-7, with a possible D match to TRBD1 (6 bases). Between the trimmed V and J ends, which lost 6 bases and 3 bases, there was a span of 12 bases. Germline assignment: CDR1 ENHRY and CDR2 SYGVKD. CDR3 length: 13 residues. The CDR3 region has the DNA TGTGCCATCAGAGAATTACAGGGCTACGAGCAGTACTTC. Translation: CAIRELQGYEQYF.

This clonotype was seen more than once but under ten times. This chain uses TRBV5-1 with TRBJ2-3, with a possible D match to TRBD1 (5 bases). The germline V and J ends were trimmed by 7 bases and 1 base, with 10 bases remaining between them. In germline, CDR1 is SGHRS, CDR2 YFSETQ. This CDR3 spans 13 amino acids. The CDR3 region is CASRPTGTDTQYF. In DNA, the CDR3 is TGCGCCAGCCGTCCGACAGGCACAGATACGCAGTATTTT.

This clonotype was observed a handful of times. This rearrangement joins TRBV2 to TRBJ2-7, with D unresolved. Germline V gene lookup returns CDR1 SNHLY and CDR2 FYNNEI. V lost 6 bases to trimming and J lost 7 bases, with 10 bases between them. This CDR3 is built from 11 residues. CDR3 sequence (DNA): TGTGCCAGCAGGGGTCATTGGGAGCAGTACTTC. Translating gives CASRGHWEQYF.

On this clonotype: At one of its ends the junction is not consistent with the germline gene, which may arise from a read error. The chain carries TRBV9 and TRBJ2-5; 8 positions agree with TRBD2. This CDR3 is 14 amino acids long. Germline lookup yields CDR1 SGDLS and CDR2 YYNGEE. DNA of the CDR3: TGTGCCAGCAGCGTCACTAGCGGTCAAGAGACCCGGTACTTC. It yields the protein CASSVTSGQETRYF.

This rearrangement joins TRBV12-3 or TRBV12-4 to TRBJ2-7, with 12 bases identical to TRBD2. Trimming removed 4 bases from V and 4 bases from J; junction bases left unmatched: 5. The CDR3 covers 15 residues. The CDR3 DNA follows: TGTGCCAGCAGTTCAGGACTAGCGGGACTGTACGAGCAGTACTTC. It translates to CASSSGLAGLYEQYF.

To note about this clonotype: A much more abundant neighbour one base away suggests this may be a read error. This rearrangement joins TRBV2 to TRBJ2-7; D gene unclear. CDR3 length equals 13 residues. The V gene's germline CDR1 is SNHLY and CDR2 FYNNEI. The CDR3 DNA is TGTGCCAGAAGTGAAGACCAGCTCTACGAGCAGTACTTC. It is translated as CARSEDQLYEQYF. The complete variable domain, with remaining parts taken from reference TRBV2 and TRBJ2-7, reads EPEVTQTPSHQVTQMGQEVILRCVPISNHLYFYWYRQILGQKVEFLVSFYNNEISEKSEIFDDQFSVERPDGSNFTLKIRSTKLEDSAMYFCARSEDQLYEQYFGPGTRLTVT.

This clonotype was observed a few times. V gene TRBV15 combines with J gene TRBJ2-2; TRBD2 aligns across 9 bases. The CDR3 spans 16 residues. Germline CDR1 is LNHNV and CDR2 is YYDKDF (reference sequence). Trimming took 0 bases from V and 2 from J; bases not matched to a gene: 1. CDR3 sequence: CATSRDLAGNTGELFF. The CDR3 DNA reads TGTGCCACCAGCAGAGATCTAGCGGGAAACACCGGGGAGCTGTTTTTT.

The sample holds many counts of this clonotype. This chain's CDR3 is CSVRDPSYEQYF. The CDR3 DNA sequence: TGCAGCGTTCGGGACCCTTCCTACGAGCAGTACTTC. V gene TRBV29-1 combines with J gene TRBJ2-7; possibly TRBD1 or TRBD2 for D (5 bases each). V dropped 5 bases and J dropped 1 base, with 9 bases sitting between them. The CDR3 consists of 12 residues. CDR1 and CDR2 (germline): SQVTM, ANQGSEA.

J is TRBJ2-1 and V is TRBV29-1; 9 nucleotides line up with TRBD1. V shed 6 bases, J shed 2 bases, and the junction held 2 bases outside the gene matches. This CDR3 region has 13 residues. In germline, CDR1 is SQVTM, CDR2 ANQGSEA. The CDR3, as DNA: TGCAGCGTCAACAGGGGGCCCTACAATGAGCAGTTCTTC. It specifies CSVNRGPYNEQFF.

The chain joins TRBV12-3 or TRBV12-4 to TRBJ2-5; the match to TRBD1 covers 9 bases. The CDR3 is 15 residues long. The V segment lost 4 bases and the J segment 5 bases; nucleotides outside the gene matches: 8. The CDR3 nucleotides read TGTGCCAGCAGTTCTCGGGACAGGGTAGGGGAGACCCAGTACTTC. Translation: CASSSRDRVGETQYF.

This clonotype was detected a few times. V and J are TRBV7-9 and TRBJ2-3, with D uncertain. Germline CDR1 is SEHNR and CDR2 is FQNEAQ (reference sequence). CDR3 length: 15 amino acids. The V end was cut by 5 bases, the J end by 0 bases, with 12 bases between. The DNA for the CDR3 is TGTGCCAGCAGCCCAGACCTCTCTAGCACAGATACGCAGTATTTT. This gives the protein CASSPDLSSTDTQYF.

The V gene is TRBV6-5, the J gene TRBJ2-2, with 8 bases fitting TRBD2. This CDR3 has 19 amino acids. CDR1 and CDR2 from the germline V gene are MNHEY and SVGAGI. V was clipped by 0 bases and J by 0 bases; unmatched bases: 9. The CDR3 DNA follows: TGTGCCAGCAGTTACTCGAGTTGGCGGGAGGCAGCGAACACCGGGGAGCTGTTTTTT. Translation: CASSYSSWREAANTGELFF.

This clonotype was seen only a few times. V is TRBV12-3 or TRBV12-4 and J is TRBJ2-7; 7 bases map to TRBD1. This CDR3 comprises 15 residues. Losses at the gene ends were 5 bases for V and 4 bases for J; bases not matched to a gene: 11. The CDR3 DNA reads as TGTGCCAGCAGTCCGACCTCAGGGGGTCTTTACGAGCAGTACGTC. This gives the protein CASSPTSGGLYEQYV.

This clonotype was counted only a few times. V is TRBV3-1 and J is TRBJ2-1, with unresolved D. CDR1 LGHDT and CDR2 YNNKEL come from the germline V gene (reference sequence). The CDR3 sequence is 13 residues long. Trimming left V 1 base short and J 9 bases short, with 10 bases between. Written as DNA, the CDR3 is TGTGCCAGCAGCCAAGTACGGGTCGGTGAGCAGTTCTTC. As protein: CASSQVRVGEQFF.

This clonotype was recorded at least ten times. The chain is built from TRBV28 and TRBJ1-2, with 7 positions matching TRBD1. The CDR3 consists of 13 residues. The J segment lost 7 bases and the V segment lost 5 bases, leaving 7 bases of the junction unmatched. Germline V gene lookup returns CDR1 MDHEN and CDR2 SYDVKM. The CDR3 DNA is TGTGCCAGCAGTCTAACCGGGACAGCTGGCTACACCTTC. Translation gives CASSLTGTAGYTF.

V is TRBV3-1 and J is TRBJ2-7, with D tentatively TRBD2 (6 bases). The germline V gene encodes CDR1 LGHDT and CDR2 YNNKEL (reference sequence). This CDR3 comprises 12 residues. V lost 3 bases and J lost 10, with 13 bases in between. In DNA form, the CDR3 reads TGTGCCAGCAGCCAGAACCGGGACTTTCAGTACTTC. Its protein is CASSQNRDFQYF.

The chain recombines TRBV9 with TRBJ2-2; D ambiguous. The germline V gene encodes CDR1 SGDLS and CDR2 YYNGEE. This CDR3 has 12 residues. V was pared by 0 bases and J by 5 bases, with 2 bases between. The CDR3 DNA follows: TGTGCCAGCAGCGTAGCTACCGGGGAGCTGTTTTTT. Protein: CASSVATGELFF.